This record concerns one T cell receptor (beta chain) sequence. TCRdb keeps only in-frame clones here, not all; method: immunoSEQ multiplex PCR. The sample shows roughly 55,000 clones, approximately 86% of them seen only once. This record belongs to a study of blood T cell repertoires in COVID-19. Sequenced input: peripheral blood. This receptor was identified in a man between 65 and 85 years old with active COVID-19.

Written as DNA, the CDR3 is TGTGCCAGCAGTGCCCTCACGTGGGGGGTACACACCGGGGAGCTGTTTTTT. Amino acid sequence: CASSALTWGVHTGELFF. The chain combines TRBV6-1 with TRBJ2-2; a weak D match, TRBD2 (6 bases). Trimming left V 4 bases short and J 3 bases short, with 18 bases between. Looked up from germline, CDR1 is MNHNS and CDR2 is SASEGT. This CDR3 comprises 17 residues.